What follows describes a single T cell receptor beta chain. The data were taken from a study of blood T cell repertoires in COVID-19. Across the whole study: Acute-phase and convalescent COVID-19 samples originated in the United States, Italy and Spain.

The V and J ends lost 0 bases and 3 bases respectively, with 12 bases between them. This CDR3 spans 15 amino acids. Germline-derived CDR1 and CDR2 are SQVTM and ANQGSEA. The table came from immunoSEQ multiplex PCR; TCRdb's copy has only in-frame clones and leaves some out. Of about 190,000 clones listed, approximately 79% are singletons. This receptor was obtained from a man aged 45-65 years who had recovered from COVID-19. The sample was peripheral blood. The gene calls are TRBV29-1 and TRBJ2-1; weak D call: TRBD2 (6 bases). This chain's CDR3 is CSVEEPGSGYNEQFF. The CDR3 DNA reads as TGCAGCGTTGAAGAACCCGGGAGCGGCTACAATGAGCAGTTCTTC.